This T cell receptor (beta chain) was documented in a study of shared clonotypes between healthy human individuals. CD8 memory merged CD45RO+ cells and CCR7-negative CD45RA+ TemRA cells into one population. The protocol was immunoSEQ multiplex PCR, while the TCRdb copy is restricted to in-frame clones and leaves out a portion. Of around 100,000 clones detected, 67% appear once; the ten largest clones hold approximately 23%. Study-level results: Non-shared clonotypes displayed generation probabilities falling below those of clonotypes present in all four donors.

Only one count was recorded for this clone. The antigen is unknown. Germline CDR1 SEHNR, CDR2 FQNEAQ (reference sequence). The J segment lost 3 bases and the V segment lost 5 bases, leaving 5 bases of the junction unmatched. This CDR3 has 14 amino acids. Material for sequencing was memory CD8+ T cells sorted from blood. Described subset: CD45RO+ cells pooled with CCR7-negative TemRA cells. The chain links TRBV7-9 to TRBJ2-5; 8 bases align to TRBD2. The receptor was derived from a woman aged 25 to 39 in good health. CDR3: CASSRISGKETQYF. CDR3 in DNA: TGTGCCAGCAGCCGCATTAGCGGGAAAGAGACCCAGTACTTC.